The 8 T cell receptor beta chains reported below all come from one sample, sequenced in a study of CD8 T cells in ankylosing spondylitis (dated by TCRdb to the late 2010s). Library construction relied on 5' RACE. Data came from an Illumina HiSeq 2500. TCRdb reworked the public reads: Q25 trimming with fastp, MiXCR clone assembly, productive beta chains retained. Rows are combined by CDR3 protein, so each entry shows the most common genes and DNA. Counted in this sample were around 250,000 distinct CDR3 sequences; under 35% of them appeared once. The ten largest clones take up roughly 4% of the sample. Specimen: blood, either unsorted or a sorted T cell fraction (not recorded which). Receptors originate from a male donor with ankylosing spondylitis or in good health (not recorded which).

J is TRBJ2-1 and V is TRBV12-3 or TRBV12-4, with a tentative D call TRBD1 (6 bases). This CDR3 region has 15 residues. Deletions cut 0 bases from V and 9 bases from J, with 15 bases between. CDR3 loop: CASSLAQGSSGEQFF. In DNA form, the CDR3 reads TGTGCCAGCAGTTTAGCGCAGGGGAGTTCGGGTGAGCAGTTCTTC.

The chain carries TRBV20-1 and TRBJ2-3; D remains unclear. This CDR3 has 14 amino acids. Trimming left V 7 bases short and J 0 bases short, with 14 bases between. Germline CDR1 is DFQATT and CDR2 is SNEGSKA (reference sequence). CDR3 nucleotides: TGCAGTGTCCAGGCCCAGCTGAGCACAGATACGCAGTATTTT. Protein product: CSVQAQLSTDTQYF.

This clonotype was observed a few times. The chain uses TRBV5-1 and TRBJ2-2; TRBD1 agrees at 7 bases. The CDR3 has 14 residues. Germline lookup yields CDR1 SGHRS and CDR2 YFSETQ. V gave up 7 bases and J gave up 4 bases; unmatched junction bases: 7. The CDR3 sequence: CASVQGPSTGELFF. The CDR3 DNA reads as TGCGCCAGCGTACAGGGGCCAAGCACCGGGGAGCTGTTTTTT.

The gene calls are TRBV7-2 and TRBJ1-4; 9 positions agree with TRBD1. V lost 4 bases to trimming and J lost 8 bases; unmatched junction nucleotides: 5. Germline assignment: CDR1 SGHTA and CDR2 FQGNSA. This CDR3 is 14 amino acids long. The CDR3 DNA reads TGTGCCAGCAGCTCGGACAGGGGATACGAAAAACTGTTTTTT. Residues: CASSSDRGYEKLFF.

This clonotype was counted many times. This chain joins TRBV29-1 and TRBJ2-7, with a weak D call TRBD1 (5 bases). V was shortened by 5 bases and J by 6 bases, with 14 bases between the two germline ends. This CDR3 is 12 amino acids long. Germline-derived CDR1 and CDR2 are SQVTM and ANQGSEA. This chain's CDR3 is CSVLFTGGEQYF. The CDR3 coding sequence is TGCAGCGTTCTCTTCACAGGCGGCGAGCAGTACTTC.

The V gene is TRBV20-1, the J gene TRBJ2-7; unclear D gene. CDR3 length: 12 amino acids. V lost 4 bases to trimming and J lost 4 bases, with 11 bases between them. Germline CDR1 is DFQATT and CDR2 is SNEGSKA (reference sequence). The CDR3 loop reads CSANAPGYEQYF. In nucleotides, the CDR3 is TGCAGTGCTAACGCTCCCGGGTACGAGCAGTACTTC.

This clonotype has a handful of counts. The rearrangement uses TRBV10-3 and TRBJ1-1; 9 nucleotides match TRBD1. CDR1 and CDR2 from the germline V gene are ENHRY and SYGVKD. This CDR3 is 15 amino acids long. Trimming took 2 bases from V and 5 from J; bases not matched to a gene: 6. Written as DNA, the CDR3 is TGTGCCATCAGTGAGCCCTCCGGGACAGGGACTGAAGCTTTCTTT. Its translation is CAISEPSGTGTEAFF.

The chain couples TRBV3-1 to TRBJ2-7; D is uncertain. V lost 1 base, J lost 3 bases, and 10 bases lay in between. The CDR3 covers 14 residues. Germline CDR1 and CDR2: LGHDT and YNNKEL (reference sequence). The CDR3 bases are TGTGCCAGCAGCCAAGTTACGGGCTTCTACGAGCAGTACTTC. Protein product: CASSQVTGFYEQYF.